A single sample is the source of the 21 T cell receptor beta chains below, sequenced in a study of T cells in Graves' hyperthyroidism and ophthalmopathy. RNA transcripts were the template for amplifying TCR beta CDR3 regions. HTBI primers drove first-round RT-PCR of the TCR CDR3. One entry per CDR3 protein, called by TCRdb with MiXCR from the multiplex PCR reads. The data hold a few hundred thousand distinct CDR3 sequences, with 15% to 18% observed a single time. The sequencing input was blood. The receptors originated from a woman in her twenties or thirties with Graves' hyperthyroidism.

The genes are TRBV14 and TRBJ2-2; no firm D call. This CDR3 is 14 amino acids long. V lost 0 bases and J lost 9, with 11 bases in between. Germline values: CDR1 SGHDN, CDR2 FVKESK. The CDR3 sequence is CASSQDGWVRELFF. The CDR3, as DNA: TGTGCCAGCAGCCAAGATGGTTGGGTCCGGGAGCTGTTTTTT.

This clonotype was counted many times. The chain carries TRBV10-3 and TRBJ2-7, with 9 bases lining up with TRBD2. Trimming cost V 6 bases and J 2 bases; bases outside gene matches: 2. Germline V gives CDR1 ENHRY, CDR2 SYGVKD. CDR3 size: 13 residues. The chain's CDR3 is CAIRTSGPYEQYF. CDR3 in DNA: TGTGCCATCAGGACTAGCGGACCCTACGAGCAGTACTTC.

Many counts were recorded for this clonotype. This chain connects TRBV2 to TRBJ1-6; 7 bases line up with TRBD1. The CDR3 covers 15 residues. Trimming took 1 base from V and 13 from J; bases not matched to a gene: 10. Germline loops: CDR1 SNHLY, CDR2 FYNNEI. The CDR3 bases are TGTGCCAGCAGTGAAGTCCCCGGGACAGAAGGGCCCCTCCACTTT. Amino acids: CASSEVPGTEGPLHF.

This clonotype was counted between two and nine times. This chain links TRBV10-3 with TRBJ2-1; 7 bases match TRBD2. CDR1 and CDR2 (germline): ENHRY, SYGVKD. V shed 2 bases, J shed 6 bases, and the junction held 7 bases outside the gene matches. The CDR3 runs 15 residues. The CDR3 nucleotides read TGTGCCATCAGTGAGCAAACTAGCGTGTTCAATGAGCAGTTCTTC. Its protein is CAISEQTSVFNEQFF.

This clonotype was found many times. This chain links TRBV27 with TRBJ2-7, with TRBD2 as a possible D gene (7 bases). The CDR3 is made up of 15 amino acids. The V gene lost 0 bases and the J gene lost 5 bases, with 14 bases spanning the gap. Germline V CDR1 and CDR2: MNHEY, SMNVEV (reference sequence). The chain's CDR3 is CASSLSGALANEQYF. The CDR3, as DNA: TGTGCCAGCAGTTTATCGGGGGCACTAGCGAACGAGCAGTACTTC.

In its sample, this clonotype was seen many times. The CDR3 DNA reads TGTGCCAGCAGCGCCCGACTAGCGGGCACCGGGGAGCTGTTTTTT. This gives the protein CASSARLAGTGELFF. The gene calls are TRBV11-2 and TRBJ2-2; the match to TRBD2 covers 10 bases. The CDR3 covers 15 residues. With V trimmed by 5 bases and J by 4 bases, 4 bases remained unmatched. Germline CDR1 reads SGHAT; CDR2 reads FQNNGV.

The V and J genes are TRBV7-9 and TRBJ1-2, with D possibly TRBD1 on 6 matching bases. Trimming took off 6 bases at V and 2 bases at J, with 10 bases between the two ends. The CDR3 runs 13 residues. Germline V gene sequence: CDR1 SEHNR, CDR2 FQNEAQ (reference sequence). CDR3 in amino acids: CASRTTGNYGYTF. The CDR3 region has the DNA TGTGCCAGCAGGACCACAGGGAACTATGGCTACACCTTC. The full variable domain, completed using reference TRBV7-9 and TRBJ1-2, is DTGVSQNPRHKITKRGQNVTFRCDPISEHNRLYWYRQTLGQGPEFLTYFQNEAQLEKSRLLSDRFSAERPKGSFSTLEIQRTEQGDSAMYLCASRTTGNYGYTFGSGTRLTVV.

This clonotype was counted ten times or more. The V and J genes are TRBV3-1 and TRBJ1-1, with D possibly matching TRBD1 (6 bases). CDR1 and CDR2 (germline): LGHDT, YNNKEL (reference sequence). Trimming pared 4 bases from V and 0 bases from J, leaving 18 bases between. The CDR3 runs to 17 residues. Here the CDR3 DNA reads TGTGCCAGCAGCCTCTTCGAACGGGGGCGAATGAACACTGAAGCTTTCTTT. Its translation: CASSLFERGRMNTEAFF.

The V and J genes are TRBV20-1 and TRBJ2-1, with 9 positions matching TRBD2. The germline V gene has CDR1 DFQATT and CDR2 SNEGSKA (reference sequence). The CDR3 consists of 16 residues. J lost 6 bases, V lost 0 bases, and 9 bases had no gene match. CDR3 in amino acids: CSARDLGGAGGNEQFF. In nucleotides, the CDR3 is TGCAGTGCTAGAGATCTCGGAGGAGCGGGAGGCAATGAGCAGTTCTTC.

This clonotype showed up many times. The chain joins TRBV30 to TRBJ1-5; D ambiguous. The CDR3 consists of 14 residues. V was shortened by 1 base and J by 0 bases, with 7 bases between the two germline ends. Germline V gene data show CDR1 as GTSNPN and CDR2 as SVGIG (reference sequence). CDR3 region: CAWSGGFSNQPQHF. DNA for the CDR3: TGTGCCTGGAGTGGGGGTTTTAGCAATCAGCCCCAGCATTTT.

This clonotype appeared many times. At one of its ends the junction is not consistent with the germline gene, which may arise from a read error. The chain couples TRBV2 to TRBJ2-3; 8 positions match TRBD1. The CDR3 is made up of 14 amino acids. CDR1 and CDR2 from the germline V gene are SNHLY and FYNNEI. The CDR3 DNA reads as TGTGCCAGCAGTGAAGGGCAGGGGGCAGATGCGCAGTATTTT. It specifies CASSEGQGADAQYF. Supplemented by reference TRBV2 and TRBJ2-3, the full variable domain reads EPEVTQTPSHQVTQMGQEVILRCVPISNHLYFYWYRQILGQKVEFLVSFYNNEISEKSEIFDDQFSVERPDGSNFTLKIRSTKLEDSAMYFCASSEGQGADAQYFGPGTRLTVL.

On this clonotype: A much more abundant neighbour one base away suggests this may be a read error. The CDR3 region is CASSLSGGGNYNEQFF. DNA of the CDR3: TGTGCCAGCAGCCTTTCGGGGGGGGGAAACTACAATGAGCAGTTCTTC. This chain uses TRBV7-9 with TRBJ2-1; 8 bases are a match to TRBD2. Germline-derived CDR1 and CDR2 are SEHNR and FQNEAQ (reference sequence). This CDR3 spans 16 amino acids. V shed 5 bases, J shed 3 bases, and the junction held 9 bases outside the gene matches.

This clonotype was observed many times. This chain connects TRBV7-3 to TRBJ2-2, with D possibly TRBD1 on 7 matching bases. The CDR3 totals 16 residues. Germline loops: CDR1 SGHTA, CDR2 FQGTGA. V gave up 0 bases and J gave up 4 bases, with 12 bases separating them. The CDR3 spells CASSLTRQGGTGELFF. Written as DNA, the CDR3 is TGTGCCAGCAGCTTAACAAGGCAGGGGGGCACCGGGGAGCTGTTTTTT.

The chain links TRBV5-1 to TRBJ1-1; D unclear. V dropped 1 base and J dropped 2 bases, with 9 bases sitting between them. Germline V lookup: CDR1 SGHRS, CDR2 YFSETQ. This CDR3 has 14 amino acids. The CDR3 DNA follows: TGCGCCAGCAGCTTGATTTCAGCCAACACTGAAGCTTTCTTT. Protein sequence: CASSLISANTEAFF.

This clonotype has ten or more counts. The V gene is TRBV3-1, the J gene TRBJ1-1; no definite D call. With 0 bases removed from V and 2 bases from J, the gap between germline ends came to 7 bases. The length of the CDR3 is 14 residues. The V gene's germline CDR1 is LGHDT and CDR2 YNNKEL (reference sequence). The CDR3 reads CASSQDSRNTEAFF. For the CDR3, the DNA is TGTGCCAGCAGCCAAGATTCTCGTAACACTGAAGCTTTCTTT.

This clonotype was counted many times. The rearrangement links TRBV5-1 to TRBJ2-7, with D perhaps matching TRBD2 (5 bases). In germline, CDR1 is SGHRS, CDR2 YFSETQ. There are 15 residues in the CDR3. Trimming took off 1 base at V and 2 bases at J, with 13 bases between the two ends. The CDR3 DNA is TGCGCCAGCAGCTTGCGCGGAGCGGTAACCTACGAGCAGTACTTC. It is translated as CASSLRGAVTYEQYF.

This clonotype was counted many times. CDR3 DNA sequence: TGTGCCAGCAGTTACTCGGGAGGGGATAATTCACCCCTCCACTTT. This sequence encodes CASSYSGGDNSPLHF. V is TRBV6-6 and J is TRBJ1-6, with D possibly being TRBD1 (5 bases). CDR3 length equals 15 residues. Trimming left V 0 bases short and J 5 bases short, with 8 bases between. Germline V gives CDR1 MNHNY, CDR2 SVGAGI (reference sequence).

The CDR3 sequence is CASRDSGEQFF. CDR3 in DNA: TGTGCCAGCAGGGATAGCGGAGAGCAGTTCTTC. This chain joins TRBV2 and TRBJ2-1; possible D gene TRBD2, 6 bases. CDR3 length equals 11 residues. Germline-derived CDR1 and CDR2 are SNHLY and FYNNEI. The V gene lost 6 bases and the J gene lost 10 bases, with 10 bases spanning the gap.

This clonotype was detected a few times. DNA for the CDR3: TGTGCCAGCAGCATAATAGCGGGAGGGCCCTTCGAGCAGTACTTC. Protein product: CASSIIAGGPFEQYF. The chain is built from TRBV7-9 and TRBJ2-7; 11 bases are shared with TRBD2. Germline V lookup: CDR1 SEHNR, CDR2 FQNEAQ (reference sequence). The CDR3 consists of 15 residues. Germline trimming cut 5 bases from V and 6 bases from J; bases unmatched to any gene: 9.

This clonotype was seen only a few times. The V gene is TRBV19, the J gene TRBJ2-1, with D possibly being TRBD1 or TRBD2 (6 bases each). The ends were cut back, 1 base at V and 9 bases at J, with 10 bases in the middle. Germline CDR1 and CDR2: LNHDA and SQIVND (reference sequence). This CDR3 region has 13 residues. In DNA form, the CDR3 reads TGTGCCAGTAGTATAGCGGAGGGGGTTGAGCAGTTCTTC. It encodes CASSIAEGVEQFF.

This chain links TRBV24-1 with TRBJ2-1; a weak D match, TRBD1 (5 bases). The germline V gene encodes CDR1 KGHDR and CDR2 SFDVKD. The ends were cut back, 5 bases at V and 6 bases at J, with 10 bases in the middle. This CDR3 spans 13 amino acids. The CDR3 region is CATSAAGRNEQFF. The CDR3 nucleotides read TGTGCCACCAGTGCGGCAGGGCGCAATGAGCAGTTCTTC.